Below are 21 T cell receptor beta chains sequenced from a single sample in a study of blood T cell repertoires in COVID-19. This table comes from immunoSEQ multiplex PCR, and its TCRdb copy is limited to in-frame clones, with some not included. The repertoire holds under 170,000 clones, about 90% seen once, with 3.5% to 5% in the top ten. What was sequenced was peripheral blood. The source is a woman in her fifties or sixties with active or convalescent COVID-19.

This sequence joins TRBV20-1 and TRBJ2-7; no clear D. V lost 5 bases and J lost 4, with 6 bases in between. Germline V gene lookup returns CDR1 DFQATT and CDR2 SNEGSKA (reference sequence). The CDR3 spans 10 residues. CDR3 sequence: CSAGSYEQYF. CDR3 sequence (DNA): TGCAGTGCTGGCTCATACGAGCAGTACTTC.

The CDR3 DNA follows: TGTGCCAGCGCAGGGGAGACCCAGTACTTC. It translates to CASAGETQYF. This sequence joins TRBV18 and TRBJ2-5, with TRBD1 as a possible D gene (5 bases). Germline lookup yields CDR1 KGHSH and CDR2 LQKENI. The CDR3 totals 10 residues. The ends were cut back, 8 bases at V and 5 bases at J, with 6 bases in the middle.

This chain joins TRBV6-5 and TRBJ1-2; 7 nucleotides align to TRBD1. V gave up 5 bases and J gave up 7 bases; unmatched junction bases: 10. This CDR3 region has 14 residues. Germline loops: CDR1 MNHEY, CDR2 SVGAGI. CDR3 region: CASSMSGGGSGYTF. The CDR3 DNA follows: TGTGCCAGCAGTATGTCAGGAGGGGGCAGTGGCTACACCTTC.

This rearrangement joins TRBV7-8 to TRBJ2-2; 13 positions match TRBD2. J gave up 5 bases and V 5 bases, and 2 bases lay outside the gene matches. The CDR3 is made up of 15 amino acids. Germline lookup yields CDR1 SGHVS and CDR2 FQNEAQ. The CDR3 sequence: CASSRGLAGTGELFF. The CDR3 DNA is TGTGCCAGCAGCCGGGGACTAGCGGGGACCGGGGAGCTGTTTTTT.

This chain joins TRBV10-3 and TRBJ2-7, with 8 bases aligning to TRBD1. CDR1 is ENHRY, CDR2 SYGVKD, per germline. The ends lost 6 bases at V and 3 bases at J; junction bases unmatched: 10. The CDR3 is 15 amino acids. The CDR3 reads CAISPGQGVRYEQYF. As DNA, the CDR3 is TGTGCCATCAGCCCCGGACAGGGAGTCCGCTACGAGCAGTACTTC.

This clone showed up just a few times. The chain is built from TRBV18 and TRBJ2-7; 8 positions agree with TRBD1. This CDR3 is built from 15 residues. Germline CDR1 and CDR2: KGHSH and LQKENI. V shed 2 bases and J 4 bases; nucleotides not matched to a gene: 7. The CDR3 loop reads CASSPLSTGGYEQYF. The CDR3 DNA reads as TGTGCCAGCTCACCATTGTCCACAGGGGGGTACGAGCAGTACTTC.

The J gene is TRBJ1-2, the V gene TRBV9; perhaps TRBD1 as D (6 bases). The CDR3 totals 15 residues. CDR1 and CDR2 from the germline V gene are SGDLS and YYNGEE. Deletions cut 0 bases from V and 4 bases from J, with 13 bases between. The CDR3 sequence is CASSVADRTVYGYTF. The CDR3 DNA reads as TGTGCCAGCAGCGTAGCTGATAGGACAGTCTATGGCTACACCTTC.

This clone was found once. This chain connects TRBV4-3 to TRBJ2-1, with 10 bases aligning to TRBD2. Germline lookup yields CDR1 LGHNA and CDR2 YSLEER. V lost 2 bases, J lost 6 bases, and 7 bases stayed unmatched. The length of the CDR3 is 16 residues. DNA of the CDR3: TGCGCCAGCAGCCAACTAGCGGGGGCCTCGGGCAATGAGCAGTTCTTC. Protein sequence: CASSQLAGASGNEQFF.

This clone has a handful of counts. The chain employs TRBV5-1 and TRBJ2-3; TRBD1 aligns across 7 bases. V shed 4 bases, J shed 4 bases, and the junction held 6 bases outside the gene matches. The germline V gene has CDR1 SGHRS and CDR2 YFSETQ. The CDR3 is 14 amino acids. This CDR3 reads CASSEGTVADTQYF. CDR3 nucleotide sequence: TGCGCCAGCAGCGAGGGGACAGTGGCAGATACGCAGTATTTT.

The rearrangement joins TRBV2 to TRBJ2-3; unclear D gene. The germline V and J ends were trimmed by 5 bases and 3 bases, with 15 bases remaining between them. The V gene's germline CDR1 is SNHLY and CDR2 FYNNEI. The CDR3 totals 15 residues. The CDR3 loop reads CASSKSRSPTDTQYF. For the CDR3, the DNA is TGTGCCAGCAGTAAGAGTCGGTCTCCTACAGATACGCAGTATTTT.

The chain is built from TRBV6-2 or TRBV6-3 and TRBJ1-1; D remains ambiguous. This CDR3 contains 17 residues. V lost 4 bases to trimming and J lost 2 bases, with 20 bases between them. Germline CDR1 and CDR2: MNHEY and SVGEGT. The CDR3 region is CASSSSPAGYLNTEAFF. Here the CDR3 DNA reads TGTGCCAGCAGTTCCTCCCCCGCAGGCTATCTAAACACTGAAGCTTTCTTT.

V usage is TRBV7-2 and J usage is TRBJ1-6, with a weak D call TRBD1 (5 bases). Trimming took 11 bases from V and 13 from J, leaving 21 bases between them. CDR1 is SGHTA and CDR2 is FQGNSA in the germline V gene. The CDR3 is 13 amino acids. The CDR3 DNA is TGTGCCGCCCGGGGTGGAGGGGAGGTCCCCCTCCACTTT. This sequence encodes CAARGGGEVPLHF.

V and J are TRBV2 and TRBJ1-2, with D possibly being TRBD1 (6 bases). The length of the CDR3 is 14 residues. Trimming stripped 5 bases from V and 7 bases from J, with 17 bases between. Per the germline V gene, CDR1 is SNHLY and CDR2 is FYNNEI. CDR3 coding DNA: TGTGCCAGCAGTAATGGGGCGGGGGGCTTTGGCTACACCTTC. It yields the protein CASSNGAGGFGYTF. The variable domain in full, completed from reference TRBV2 and TRBJ1-2, reads EPEVTQTPSHQVTQMGQEVILRCVPISNHLYFYWYRQILGQKVEFLVSFYNNEISEKSEIFDDQFSVERPDGSNFTLKIRSTKLEDSAMYFCASSNGAGGFGYTFGSGTRLTVV.

In this sample, this clone turned up once. The chain couples TRBV6-2 or TRBV6-3 to TRBJ2-7; TRBD1 agrees at 10 bases. Germline CDR1 MNHEY, CDR2 SVGEGT. Germline trimming cut 0 bases from V and 4 bases from J; bases unmatched to any gene: 6. This CDR3 region has 16 residues. The CDR3 is CASSYSRTGGVYEQYF. CDR3 DNA sequence: TGTGCCAGCAGTTACTCCAGGACAGGGGGGGTTTACGAGCAGTACTTC.

The J gene is TRBJ1-4, the V gene TRBV5-8; a possible D gene is TRBD1 (5 bases). Per germline, CDR1 SGHTS and CDR2 YDEGEE. V was shortened by 1 base and J by 4 bases, with 8 bases between the two germline ends. The CDR3 has 14 residues. The CDR3 loop is CASSLRGINEKLFF. CDR3 DNA sequence: TGTGCCAGCAGCTTGCGGGGGATTAATGAAAAACTGTTTTTT.

The gene calls are TRBV7-9 and TRBJ1-5; D is undetermined. Trimming removed 5 bases from V and 7 bases from J, with 15 bases in between. This CDR3 has 14 residues. Germline CDR1 and CDR2: SEHNR and FQNEAQ (reference sequence). The CDR3 is CASSQTDGSQPQHF. In nucleotides, the CDR3 is TGTGCCAGCAGCCAAACGGACGGGAGCCAGCCCCAGCATTTT.

A single count supports this clone. The rearrangement uses TRBV5-1 and TRBJ2-5; 8 bases fit TRBD1. CDR1 and CDR2 (germline): SGHRS, YFSETQ. CDR3 length: 15 amino acids. The junction had 8 bases not matched to a gene; V was cut back by 2 bases and J by 5 bases. CDR3 sequence (DNA): TGCGCCAGCAGCTTCTCCAGGGGGCGCGGGGAGACCCAGTACTTC. It translates to CASSFSRGRGETQYF.

V and J are TRBV30 and TRBJ1-6, with D possibly being TRBD1 (5 bases). Germline CDR1 reads GTSNPN; CDR2 reads SVGIG (reference sequence). V was trimmed by 2 bases and J by 0 bases, leaving 17 bases between them. CDR3 size: 18 residues. Written as DNA, the CDR3 is TGTGCCTGGAGTCTCCTCGACAGCCTTTACTCCTATAATTCACCCCTCCACTTT. Protein sequence: CAWSLLDSLYSYNSPLHF.

There are a few counts of this clone. The chain links TRBV13 to TRBJ2-1; possible D gene TRBD2, 5 bases. V was clipped by 5 bases and J by 0 bases, with 14 bases between them. Germline CDR1 reads PRHDT; CDR2 reads FYEKMQ (reference sequence). The CDR3 consists of 16 residues. This CDR3 reads CASSLGRRSSYNEQFF. The CDR3 region has the DNA TGTGCCAGCAGCCTGGGCAGGAGGAGCTCCTACAATGAGCAGTTCTTC.

This chain links TRBV20-1 with TRBJ1-1, with D possibly being TRBD1 (6 bases). The CDR3 is made up of 15 amino acids. CDR1 and CDR2 (germline): DFQATT, SNEGSKA (reference sequence). Trimming left V 3 bases short and J 1 base short, with 15 bases between. The CDR3 DNA reads TGCAGTGCTAGTTCCAGGGACAACCCGAACACTGAAGCTTTCTTT. Translating it yields CSASSRDNPNTEAFF.

The chain combines TRBV12-3 or TRBV12-4 with TRBJ1-4; TRBD1 might be the D (6 bases). The CDR3 runs to 13 residues. V dropped 6 bases and J dropped 6 bases, with 11 bases sitting between them. CDR3 DNA sequence: TGTGCCAGCAGGAACAGGGTTCATGAAAAACTGTTTTTT. Encoded protein: CASRNRVHEKLFF.